The 10 T cell receptor beta chains below all came from one sample that was sequenced in a study of blood T cell repertoires in COVID-19. The assay was immunoSEQ multiplex PCR, and TCRdb's table has in-frame clones only and misses some. The sample includes more than 90,000 clones, roughly 89% of them seen just once. Source material: peripheral blood. These receptor sequences come from a woman aged 55-70 years with COVID-19, enrolled during active disease.

About this clone itself: The sample carries other DNA sequences with the same CDR3. The chain carries TRBV6-2 or TRBV6-3 and TRBJ2-5, with D possibly TRBD2 on 6 matching bases. The germline CDR1 and CDR2 sequences are MNHEY and SVGEGT. Trimming took 2 bases from V and 4 from J, leaving 11 bases between them. The CDR3 is made up of 14 amino acids. This chain's CDR3 is CASSYGGAGETQYF. The CDR3 DNA reads as TGTGCCAGCAGTTACGGGGGAGCGGGAGAGACCCAGTACTTC.

The rearrangement links TRBV6-2 or TRBV6-3 to TRBJ1-1; D is uncertain. CDR3 length: 12 amino acids. Germline assignment: CDR1 MNHEY and CDR2 SVGEGT. V lost 5 bases and J 3 bases, leaving 7 bases between the germline ends. CDR3 nucleotides: TGTGCCAGCAGTAGAGCTCACACTGAAGCTTTCTTT. Its protein is CASSRAHTEAFF.

The genes are TRBV6-5 and TRBJ1-4; 9 nucleotides agree with TRBD1. The CDR3 has 14 amino acids. Germline V gives CDR1 MNHEY, CDR2 SVGAGI. V dropped 8 bases and J dropped 11; count of bases not matched to a gene: 12. The CDR3 DNA sequence: TGTGCCAGCGGAACCGGGACAGGGAGGATTAAACTGTTTTTT. Protein sequence: CASGTGTGRIKLFF.

V gene TRBV9 combines with J gene TRBJ2-7; tentative D call: TRBD2 (7 bases). This CDR3 has 13 residues. Germline CDR1 reads SGDLS; CDR2 reads YYNGEE. The V gene lost 2 bases and the J gene lost 2 bases, with 8 bases spanning the gap. The CDR3 loop reads CASSVGGPYEQYF. CDR3 bases: TGTGCCAGCAGCGTGGGGGGGCCCTACGAGCAGTACTTC.

V and J are TRBV7-2 and TRBJ1-3; 7 bases agree with TRBD1. The CDR3 length is 14 residues. Germline loops: CDR1 SGHTA, CDR2 FQGNSA. J was trimmed by 1 base and V by 3 bases; bases with no gene match: 0. The CDR3 DNA reads as TGTGCCAGCAGCTTGGACAGGTCTGGAAACACCATATATTTT. Protein: CASSLDRSGNTIYF.

The chain couples TRBV2 to TRBJ2-3, with 8 nucleotides matching TRBD1. The CDR3 is made up of 14 amino acids. The V gene end was trimmed by 11 bases and the J gene end by 3 bases; junction bases not matched to a gene: 10. Looked up from germline, CDR1 is SNHLY and CDR2 is FYNNEI. For the CDR3, the DNA is TGTGCCTCTCTGGACAGGGTGGGAACAGATACGCAGTATTTT. It translates to CASLDRVGTDTQYF.

CDR3 DNA sequence: TGTGCCAGCTCACAGGGGGCTGAGAACACTGAAGCTTTCTTT. Translation gives CASSQGAENTEAFF. This rearrangement joins TRBV6-6 to TRBJ1-1, with 9 bases aligning to TRBD1. CDR1 and CDR2 (germline): MNHNY, SVGAGI (reference sequence). With V trimmed by 8 bases and J by 1 base, 5 bases remained unmatched. The CDR3 covers 14 residues.

In DNA form, the CDR3 reads TGTGCCAGCAGACGGGGGAACACCGGGGAGCTGTTTTTT. It encodes CASRRGNTGELFF. V gene TRBV9 combines with J gene TRBJ2-2; D is perhaps TRBD2 (5 bases). The V end lost 5 bases, the J end lost 1 base, and 6 bases lay between the germline ends. Germline V lookup: CDR1 SGDLS, CDR2 YYNGEE. This CDR3 contains 13 residues.

This chain connects TRBV27 to TRBJ1-2; no clear D gene. Germline V gene data show CDR1 as MNHEY and CDR2 as SMNVEV (reference sequence). The V gene lost 2 bases and the J gene lost 6 bases, with 10 bases spanning the gap. This CDR3 is 13 amino acids long. DNA for the CDR3: TGTGCCAGCAGTTTAAGCGGGCTGAATGGCTACACCTTC. Translating gives CASSLSGLNGYTF.

As for this clone: The same CDR3 also results from other DNA sequences found in this sample. The rearrangement uses TRBV6-5 and TRBJ1-2, with D perhaps TRBD1 (5 bases). The V end was cut by 0 bases, the J end by 3 bases, with 8 bases between. The CDR3 runs 14 residues. CDR1 is MNHEY and CDR2 is SVGAGI in the germline V gene. The CDR3 spells CASSYSTGYYGYTF. CDR3 DNA sequence: TGTGCCAGCAGTTACTCAACAGGTTACTATGGCTACACCTTC.